The clone carrying this T cell receptor (beta chain) was observed many times. What it binds is unknown. The data were obtained in a study of spatial heterogeneity in lung cancer. In the study overall: In the raw reads, each unique TCR and UMI combination was present more than ten times on average.

Noted time point: blood at routine non-recurrence follow-up after resection. Tumor, nontumor lung or frozen PBMC supplied whole RNA, sequenced without sorting. Study findings and constraints: The study found ubiquitous expanded tumor TCRs in blood more at resection than follow-up.

Every TCR cDNA molecule carried a tag that served as a unique molecular identifier. TCRdb used MiXCR to reprocess the 5' RACE reads, holding one entry per CDR3 protein. There are 110,000 or so distinct CDR3 sequences in the sample; roughly a tenth occur only once, and 24% lies in the top ten. CDR1 and CDR2 from the germline V gene are SGHTA and FQGNSA. V was trimmed by 3 bases and J by 0 bases, leaving 9 bases between them. The CDR3 has 15 amino acids. This rearrangement joins TRBV7-2 to TRBJ1-3; D unresolved. The material was PBMCs, obtained at follow-up. The clonotype originates from a female donor with early-stage non-small cell lung cancer. This CDR3 reads CASSLGMSSGNTIYF. The DNA of the CDR3 is TGTGCCAGCAGCTTGGGGATGAGCTCTGGAAACACCATATATTTT.